This T cell receptor beta chain was retrieved from a study of blood T cells in healthy people across ages. Background on the study: About one barcoded TCR beta cDNA was captured per two T cells. Study conclusions and caveats: The diversity estimates, figures obtained from one million T cells, were considered underestimates. The fall in TCR beta diversity per million T cells was roughly linear with age.

Using a J-beta primer mix together with a sample-barcoded 5' primer, a second PCR was run for roughly 6 to 12 cycles. MiXCR, applied by TCRdb to the 5' RACE reads, yields one record per CDR3 protein. The sample lists 700,000 to 900,000 distinct CDR3 sequences, 40% to 65% seen once, with approximately 40% in the top ten. Points on this clonotype: Its antigen is as yet unknown.

The ends lost 4 bases at V and 7 bases at J; junction bases unmatched: 5. Germline CDR1 SGHRS, CDR2 YFSETQ. The CDR3 is 15 residues long. The sequencing input was blood. V usage is TRBV5-1 and J usage is TRBJ2-1; 13 bases agree with TRBD2. This receptor was obtained from an elderly man in good health. The CDR3 region has the DNA TGCGCCAGCAGCGGGGGGGGACTAGCGGGGAATGAGCAGTTCTTC. Protein sequence: CASSGGGLAGNEQFF.